Shown below are 16 T cell receptor beta chains from a single sample sequenced in a study of blood T cell repertoires in COVID-19. TCRdb's table, derived via immunoSEQ multiplex PCR, lists solely in-frame clones and lacks some. The sample contains over 350,000 clones, roughly 90% of which appear only once. Sequenced: PBMCs or T cells enriched from blood (not recorded which). These receptors all stem from a woman in her twenties or thirties with acute COVID-19.

The chain has TRBV7-9 and TRBJ2-7; 8 bases map to TRBD2. This CDR3 comprises 16 residues. Germline V gives CDR1 SEHNR, CDR2 FQNEAQ (reference sequence). The V segment lost 0 bases and the J segment 3 bases; nucleotides outside the gene matches: 7. Written as DNA, the CDR3 is TGTGCCAGCAGCTTAGCGCCGGGAGGGGGGAACTACGAGCAGTACTTC. This gives the protein CASSLAPGGGNYEQYF.

The chain is built from TRBV29-1 and TRBJ2-1; 11 positions agree with TRBD2. The germline CDR1 and CDR2 sequences are SQVTM and ANQGSEA. This CDR3 is built from 14 residues. V dropped 4 bases and J dropped 6; count of bases not matched to a gene: 5. CDR3 protein: CSVGLAGGPNEQFF. The CDR3 nucleotides are TGCAGCGTTGGCCTAGCGGGGGGACCCAATGAGCAGTTCTTC.

In this sample, this clone turned up a few times. The V gene is TRBV11-3, the J gene TRBJ1-5; 11 bases align to TRBD1. CDR3 length equals 18 residues. Germline lookup yields CDR1 SGHNT and CDR2 YENEEA. The V segment lost 5 bases and the J segment 5 bases; nucleotides outside the gene matches: 14. The CDR3 loop reads CASSNTRDRGLGDQPQHF. The CDR3 DNA reads TGTGCCAGCAGCAACACGCGGGACAGGGGGTTAGGGGATCAGCCCCAGCATTTT. The whole variable domain, filled in from reference TRBV11-3 and TRBJ1-5, reads EAGVVQSPRYKIIEKKQPVAFWCNPISGHNTLYWYLQNLGQGPELLIRYENEEAVDDSQLPKDRFSAERLKGVDSTLKIQPAELGDSAVYLCASSNTRDRGLGDQPQHFGDGTRLSIL.

CDR3 region: CASSNVTRIPELFF. CDR3 bases: TGTGCCAGCAGCAACGTGACAAGGATCCCGGAACTGTTTTTT. The V gene is TRBV21-1, the J gene TRBJ1-4; the table calls TRBD1, which could not be checked here. TRBV21-1 is described as a pseudogene. The CDR3 is 14 residues long.

This chain connects TRBV9 to TRBJ2-1; 12 nucleotides agree with TRBD2. Germline V lookup: CDR1 SGDLS, CDR2 YYNGEE. V gave up 0 bases and J gave up 1 base; unmatched junction bases: 14. CDR3 length: 21 residues. The chain's CDR3 is CASSVASGLAGNAGSYNEQFF. DNA for the CDR3: TGTGCCAGCAGCGTAGCCAGTGGACTAGCGGGGAACGCGGGGTCCTACAATGAGCAGTTCTTC.

The CDR3 is CASSQDRAGGNTIYF. The CDR3 DNA reads as TGTGCCAGCAGCCAGGACAGGGCTGGAGGAAACACCATATATTTT. The chain recombines TRBV7-2 with TRBJ1-3, with 8 nucleotides matching TRBD1. CDR1 is SGHTA and CDR2 is FQGNSA in the germline V gene. V shed 5 bases, J shed 4 bases, and the junction held 7 bases outside the gene matches. This CDR3 is built from 15 residues.

The chain recombines TRBV24-1 with TRBJ2-5; 10 nucleotides line up with TRBD2. The CDR3 covers 15 residues. Germline V gives CDR1 KGHDR, CDR2 SFDVKD. Trimming took 3 bases from V and 3 from J; bases not matched to a gene: 3. CDR3 nucleotides: TGTGCCACCAGTGATGCCGGGACTAGCGAAGAGACCCAGTACTTC. Its translation: CATSDAGTSEETQYF.

This clone was recorded once. V is TRBV9 and J is TRBJ2-6; a weak D match, TRBD2 (5 bases). V was shortened by 2 bases and J by 0 bases, with 15 bases between the two germline ends. CDR3 size: 18 residues. Germline CDR1 and CDR2: SGDLS and YYNGEE. The CDR3 coding sequence is TGTGCCAGCAGCGTGCAACGGGATGCGAACTCTGGGGCCAACGTCCTGACTTTC. The encoded protein is CASSVQRDANSGANVLTF.

This clone was seen just once. The chain's CDR3 is CASTPARRYSGTDTQYF. CDR3 bases: TGTGCCAGTACCCCTGCGAGACGGTACAGTGGCACAGATACGCAGTATTTT. The chain combines TRBV19 with TRBJ2-3; D call uncertain. V shed 7 bases and J shed 1 base, with 21 bases lying between them. This CDR3 spans 17 amino acids. CDR1 is LNHDA, CDR2 SQIVND, per germline (reference sequence).

The chain joins TRBV29-1 to TRBJ1-4; D uncertain. V lost 6 bases to trimming and J lost 0 bases, with 11 bases between them. Germline CDR1 SQVTM, CDR2 ANQGSEA. The CDR3 length is 14 residues. CDR3 loop: CSVAGGATNEKLFF. DNA of the CDR3: TGCAGCGTCGCCGGCGGTGCAACTAATGAAAAACTGTTTTTT.

The V gene is TRBV6-5, the J gene TRBJ2-2; 7 nucleotides match TRBD1. The CDR3 is 14 residues long. Germline lookup yields CDR1 MNHEY and CDR2 SVGAGI. After removal of 5 bases from V and 4 bases from J, the junction contained 4 bases not matched to a gene. The CDR3 loop reads CASSNDRATGELFF. CDR3 DNA sequence: TGTGCCAGCAGTAATGACAGGGCCACCGGGGAGCTGTTTTTT.

The chain carries TRBV6-5 and TRBJ1-2; 9 bases fit TRBD1. Per germline, CDR1 MNHEY and CDR2 SVGAGI. The CDR3 has 13 amino acids. The V gene end was trimmed by 6 bases and the J gene end by 6 bases; junction bases not matched to a gene: 5. CDR3 amino acids: CASSMWDRDGYTF. The DNA for the CDR3 is TGTGCCAGCAGCATGTGGGACAGGGATGGCTACACCTTC.

The CDR3 nucleotides are TGTGCCAGCAGCTTATCTCATCGACAGGGCCAAAACGAAAAACTGTTTTTT. It is translated as CASSLSHRQGQNEKLFF. The J gene is TRBJ1-4, the V gene TRBV7-9; TRBD1 matches 7 bases. The ends lost 2 bases at V and 8 bases at J; junction bases unmatched: 14. CDR1 is SEHNR and CDR2 is FQNEAQ in the germline V gene (reference sequence). This CDR3 comprises 17 residues.

The chain combines TRBV28 with TRBJ2-1; D is unclear. V shed 3 bases and J shed 4 bases, with 4 bases lying between them. CDR3 length: 12 residues. Germline V gene lookup returns CDR1 MDHEN and CDR2 SYDVKM. CDR3 sequence: CASSFRYNEQFF. The CDR3 DNA is TGTGCCAGCAGTTTCCGTTACAATGAGCAGTTCTTC.

The chain is built from TRBV19 and TRBJ2-7; TRBD2 is a possible D gene (6 bases). The CDR3 contains 14 residues. Per germline, CDR1 LNHDA and CDR2 SQIVND (reference sequence). Trimming cost V 5 bases and J 2 bases, with 13 bases left between them. CDR3 nucleotide sequence: TGTGCCAGTAGTCCGGGGGTTGGCACCTACGAGCAGTACTTC. The encoded protein is CASSPGVGTYEQYF.

The gene calls are TRBV5-1 and TRBJ1-1, with D possibly being TRBD1 (6 bases). This CDR3 contains 17 residues. Germline V lookup: CDR1 SGHRS, CDR2 YFSETQ. Trimming stripped 0 bases from V and 1 base from J, with 16 bases between. CDR3 DNA: TGCGCCAGCAGCTTGGCCGGGCGGGTAGGGGGGAACACTGAAGCTTTCTTT. Its protein is CASSLAGRVGGNTEAFF.